Described below is a single TCR beta chain sequence and its context. Its specificity is not known. TCRdb keeps only in-frame clones here, not all; method: immunoSEQ multiplex PCR. This table has roughly 2.2 million clones, over 85% appearing once. The sample is drawn from a study of shared clonotypes between healthy human individuals. CD4+ cells were split into CD45RA+ naive and CD45RA-negative memory subsets. The CDR3 is 16 amino acids. The V gene's germline CDR1 is SEHNR and CDR2 FQNEAQ (reference sequence). After removal of 4 bases from V and 4 bases from J, the junction contained 10 bases not matched to a gene. General study points: Sample collection involved blood only; tissue repertoires are likely different. What naive subsets generally showed was a larger estimated richness than memory subsets showed.

The TCR comes from a man aged 18 to 29 in good health. Some clones in this sample may be carry-over from other donors' samples. The rearrangement joins TRBV7-9 to TRBJ1-5; the match to TRBD1 covers 7 bases. Material for sequencing was naive CD4+ T cells from PBMCs. As for subset: CD45RA+ positively selected. CDR3 DNA sequence: TGTGCCAGCAGCTCAGGGGTGGGACAGCCTAATCAGCCCCAGCATTTT. It yields the protein CASSSGVGQPNQPQHF. Variable domain in full (rest from reference TRBV7-9 and TRBJ1-5): DTGVSQNPRHKITKRGQNVTFRCDPISEHNRLYWYRQTLGQGPEFLTYFQNEAQLEKSRLLSDRFSAERPKGSFSTLEIQRTEQGDSAMYLCASSSGVGQPNQPQHFGDGTRLSIL.